The T cell receptor (beta chain) described here comes from a study of naive and memory T cell subsets (dated by TCRdb to the late 2010s). In terms of the full investigation: The study applied an open-source, UMI-based TCR alpha and beta sequencing pipeline to sorted naive and memory peripheral blood T cell subsets. Complete agreement was observed between the functional CMV T cell responses and the IgG serology results. RNA was DNase-treated and reverse transcribed with TCR constant-region primers, mostly using SuperScript III. On the study overall, not on this receptor specifically: The abundance of TCRs followed a power law with an exponent that differed between naive and memory subsets yet stayed consistent across the three individuals. RNA-based TCR counts may be affected by expression changes linked to T cell activation and differentiation. After error correction, only a single occurrence was seen for over 95% of naive TCR sequences, so much steeper abundance distributions were produced than in memory subsets. Clonotypes were defined as single alpha or beta chain sequences, not paired alpha/beta receptors. Gini index rose and Shannon and inverse Simpson diversity fell from naive through CM, EM and EMRA in both CD4 and CD8 cells. A few larger clonotypes were present in naive repertoires, especially CD8 naive repertoires, and these clonotypes were possibly memory cells re-expressing CD45RA. The repertoire findings for the naive and memory subsets could not be validated against a ground truth because none was available.

Receptors were amplified or captured by UMI-ligation and nested PCR. The beta constant-region primer was an equimolar mix of two oligonucleotides covering both TRBC1 and TRBC2. T4 RNA ligase 1 ligated a single-stranded oligonucleotide carrying the SP2 primer and a 12-nucleotide UMI to the cDNA 3' end. The ligated cDNA went through four rounds of PCR with nested alpha and beta constant-region primers together with the SP2 primer. Incubation of the ligation reaction was carried out at 16 degrees C for roughly 18-24 hours. To avoid over-amplification, PCR2 was usually performed as a SYBR Green qPCR and halted once a predetermined threshold was reached. All purifications after the first were performed with Agencourt AMPure XP magnetic beads. Libraries were quantified by Qubit and checked on a TapeStation, with a main peak expected near 650 bp. Sequencing of the pooled libraries was done on an Illumina MiSeq using v2 2x251 paired-end kits, which typically yielded roughly 0.95-2.2 million reads per sample. Each sample's library went into the pool at roughly 4 nM, and about 4.5-8% PhiX was added to help with cluster recognition. The study's processing was this. Decombinator assigned V and J genes to Demultiplexor-processed FASTQ reads by tag matching, allowing a single base-pair mismatch. Collapsinator relied on UMIs to fix sequencing errors as well as frequency errors caused by PCR heterogeneity. TCRs were translated and CDR3s were extracted from the conserved cysteine to the FGXG phenylalanine by CDR3Translator, with non-productive sequences being flagged. Gini, Shannon entropy and inverse Simpson indices were calculated on repertoires subsampled to equal numbers of UMI-defined TCRs. Within the linear range, a power law was fitted to clonotype abundance distributions using maximum likelihood. On one naive CD8 sample, the pipeline and MIGEC gave similar UMI counts, unique TCR numbers and clonal distributions. In one analysis, naive TCRs also found in any memory subset of the same donor were removed from the naive repertoire. Repertoires were searched for approximately 7,000 CMV-associated CDR3 sequences compiled from VDJdb and a published dataset. TCRdb reanalyzed the raw reads on its own, using fastp at Q25 for trimming and MiXCR for clone calling, and kept in-frame beta chains. CDR3 protein sequences are deduplicated, and each keeps its most common genes and DNA. The V and J calls follow TCRdb's processing rather than the paper's. Counted in this sample were roughly 140,000 distinct CDR3 sequences; about 18% of them appeared once. In total, the top ten clones hold approximately 0.15% of the sample.

The CDR3 spans 16 residues, from the cysteine through the phenylalanine. The retained sequence is limited to the CDR3, 48 bases, with the frame set at the first base. At the junction V is shortened by 5 bases and J by 5 bases, with 21 bases in between. CDR1 SGHTA and CDR2 FQGNSA were looked up in the germline V gene. Separate amplification of TCR alpha and beta chain libraries was performed from the second PCR step onward. Donor CMV status was determined by IFNgamma production from CD4+ T cells after overnight stimulation of fresh PBMCs with CMV viral lysate. CD4 T cells were positively selected using Miltenyi beads, after which CD8 T cells were positively selected from the CD4-negative fraction. After staining for CD3, CD4, CD8, CD45RA, CD27 and a live/dead dye, cells were sorted on a BD Aria II into four subsets based on CD45RA and CD27. Blood was obtained from three healthy volunteers, and the blood from each volunteer was fractionated into CD4 and CD8 T cells and subsequently into four differentiation subsets. Around 120 ml of peripheral blood was collected from each donor, and PBMC were isolated from the blood using Ficoll-Paque PLUS density-gradient centrifugation. After sorting, cells were lysed in RLT buffer, RNA was extracted using a Qiagen RNeasy kit, and the extracted RNA was stored at -80 degrees C.

A few counts support this clonotype. Its target antigen remains unknown. Base quality data are lacking; no much larger clone is found one base away. Specimen: naive CD4+ T cells from blood. Explained via the paper, the cell subset or site label denotes: naive T cells, CD45RA high CD27+. Recombination connected TRBV7-2 to TRBJ1-2, and perhaps TRBD1 as D gene, on 5 matching bases. The TCR originated in a human donor in good health. The CDR3 corresponds to CASSPGWGESYYGYTF. The nucleotide sequence is given as TGTGCCAGCAGCCCCGGGTGGGGGGAGTCCTATTATGGCTACACCTTC.